This T cell receptor (beta chain) was profiled in a study of T cells in Graves' hyperthyroidism and ophthalmopathy. Findings and limits, study-wide: Most expanded thyroid clonotypes above 0.001 also appeared in blood.

Hyperthyroidism had been newly diagnosed in patients aged 18 to 65, and its duration was under 2 months. Regions amplified from RNA transcripts were the TCR beta CDR3 regions. The HTBI primer set served for first-round RT-PCR of the TCR CDR3. Using its own MiXCR run on the multiplex PCR reads, TCRdb lists one record per CDR3 protein. There are roughly 720,000 distinct CDR3 sequences in the sample; approximately 15% occur only once, and around 15% lies in the top ten. There are a few counts of this clonotype. Its antigen is unidentified. The CDR3 is 14 residues long. Trimming stripped 1 base from V and 4 bases from J, with 8 bases between.

Sequenced sample: blood. This receptor was obtained from a man aged 50-60 years with Graves' hyperthyroidism. The chain employs TRBV12-3 or TRBV12-4 and TRBJ2-1; D gene unclear. Here the CDR3 reads CASSLVETYNEQFF. CDR3 DNA: TGTGCCAGCAGTTTAGTCGAGACATACAATGAGCAGTTCTTC.